This record covers a single T cell receptor (beta chain). Its antigen is unidentified. The CDR3 has 15 amino acids. V was clipped by 2 bases and J by 1 base, with 11 bases between them. Germline V gene sequence: CDR1 MNHEY, CDR2 SMNVEV (reference sequence). The source of the sample is a study of regulatory T cells in long-lasting Graves disease. The study, taken as a whole, reports: Fewer public clonotypes were shared by new patients (over 950) than by persistent patients (about 2,800). Persistent cases of Graves' showed reduced TCR diversity relative to newly diagnosed patients. Repertoires from persistent disease leaned toward TRBV28, TRBJ1-2 and TRBJ2-5.

As to time point: persistent/refractory GD, antithyroid drugs over 5 years with positive TRAb. After RNA was extracted from PBMCs, the TCR library was made from it. Peripheral blood, around 9 milliliters per patient, was collected in EDTA tubes. Assembly of TCR beta libraries relied on iRepertoire HTBI primers together with Arm-PCR of CDR3 regions. TCRdb processed the multiplex PCR reads anew with MiXCR; each CDR3 protein has one entry. Among 500,000 to 700,000 distinct CDR3 sequences, about 30% were seen once, and the ten largest hold about two fifths. The V call is TRBV27, the J call TRBJ1-2, with D uncertain. The source was peripheral blood mononuclear cells (PBMCs), collected when the disease was refractory, from a patient treated with antithyroid drugs. This clonotype was obtained from a female donor with Graves disease. CDR3 amino acids: CASSLRSDHNYGYTF. The DNA for the CDR3 is TGTGCCAGCAGTTTAAGGTCGGATCATAACTATGGCTACACCTTC.